This TCR beta chain was captured by sequencing in a study of naive and memory T cell subsets. Study outcomes and limitations: In naive cells, over 95% of TCR sequences were seen only once. Diversity fell and Gini index rose from naive through CM, EM, EMRA. Possibly reflecting memory cells re-expressing CD45RA, a few larger clonotypes occurred in naive repertoires, especially CD8.

CMV status came from CD4+ IFNgamma after overnight CMV lysate stimulation. This clonotype was counted at least ten times. The target antigen is unknown. The germline V gene has CDR1 SGHDN and CDR2 FVKESK. Trimming cost V 1 base and J 8 bases, with 12 bases left between them. The CDR3 covers 14 residues. The beta constant-region primer was an equimolar mix of two oligonucleotides covering TRBC1 and TRBC2. The ligated cDNA underwent four PCR rounds using SP2 and nested alpha and beta constant-region primers. A 12-nucleotide UMI and the SP2 primer were added to the cDNA 3' end by oligonucleotide ligation. TCRdb used MiXCR to reprocess the UMI-ligation and nested PCR reads, holding one entry per CDR3 protein. The table records approximately 140,000 distinct CDR3 sequences, roughly 22% of them present only once.

The TCR sequence derives from a human donor in good health. The chain couples TRBV14 to TRBJ2-1; no reliable D call. The sequenced sample consisted of naive CD4+ T cells from blood. Here the CDR3 DNA reads TGTGCCAGCAGCCAAGTCCAGGTTAGGCATGAGCAGTTCTTC. Amino acids: CASSQVQVRHEQFF.